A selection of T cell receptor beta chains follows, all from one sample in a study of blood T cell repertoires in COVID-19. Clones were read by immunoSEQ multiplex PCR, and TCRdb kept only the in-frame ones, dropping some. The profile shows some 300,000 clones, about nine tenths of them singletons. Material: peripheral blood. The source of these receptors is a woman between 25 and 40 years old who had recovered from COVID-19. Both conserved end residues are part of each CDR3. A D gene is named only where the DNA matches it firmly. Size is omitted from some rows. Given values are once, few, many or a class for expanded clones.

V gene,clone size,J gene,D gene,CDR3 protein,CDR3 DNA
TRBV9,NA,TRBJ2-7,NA,CASSVAPAGTYEQYF,TGTGCCAGCAGCGTAGCTCCTGCAGGAACCTACGAGCAGTACTTC
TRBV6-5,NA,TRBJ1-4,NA,CASRSGLANEKLFF,TGTGCCAGCAGATCAGGGTTAGCTAATGAAAAACTGTTTTTT
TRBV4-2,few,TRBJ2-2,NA,CASTQNLLPGELFF,TGTGCCAGCACCCAGAATTTACTACCCGGGGAGCTGTTTTTT
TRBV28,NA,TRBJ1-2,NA,CASRPGSYGYTF,TGTGCCAGCAGACCAGGGTCTTATGGCTACACCTTC
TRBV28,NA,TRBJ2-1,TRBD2,CASSLSGGSYNEQFF,TGTGCCAGCAGCCTTAGCGGGGGATCCTACAATGAGCAGTTCTTC
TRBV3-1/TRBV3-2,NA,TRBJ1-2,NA,CASSQGFLRGNYGYTF,TGTGCCAGCAGCCAAGGCTTTCTAAGGGGGAACTATGGCTACACCTTC
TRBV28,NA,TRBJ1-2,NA,CASSFPAEEFNYGYTF,TGTGCCAGCAGTTTCCCCGCCGAGGAGTTTAACTATGGCTACACCTTC
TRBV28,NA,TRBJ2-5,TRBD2,CASRRGGETQYF,TGTGCCAGCAGGCGGGGGGGAGAGACCCAGTACTTC
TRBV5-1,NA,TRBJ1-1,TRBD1,CASSTGQDRLNTEAFF,TGCGCCAGCAGCACGGGACAGGACCGCTTGAACACTGAAGCTTTCTTT
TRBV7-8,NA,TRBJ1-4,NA,CASRQGEPSNEKLFF,TGTGCCAGCAGACAGGGAGAACCGTCTAATGAAAAACTGTTTTTT
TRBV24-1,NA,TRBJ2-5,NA,CATSDSSSPEETQYF,TGTGCCACCAGTGATTCTTCCTCCCCTGAAGAGACCCAGTACTTC
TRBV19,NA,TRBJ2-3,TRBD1,CASSTRGPMTDTQYF,TGTGCCAGTAGTACCAGGGGGCCAATGACAGATACGCAGTATTTT
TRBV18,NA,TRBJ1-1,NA,CASSPGGTTEAFF,TGTGCCAGCTCCCCTGGGGGGACCACTGAAGCTTTCTTT
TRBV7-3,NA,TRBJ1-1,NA,CASSPVGQLNTEAFF,TGTGCCAGCAGCCCCGTCGGACAGCTGAACACTGAAGCTTTCTTT
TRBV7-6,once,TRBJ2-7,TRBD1,CASSSGTGLREQYF,TGTGCCAGCAGCTCCGGGACAGGGCTCCGCGAGCAGTACTTC
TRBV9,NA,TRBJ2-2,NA,CASSVGAGDGGELFF,TGTGCCAGCAGCGTAGGGGCAGGGGATGGCGGGGAGCTGTTTTTT
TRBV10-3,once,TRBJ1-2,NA,CAISESPQDYGYTF,TGTGCCATCAGTGAGTCGCCCCAGGACTATGGCTACACCTTC
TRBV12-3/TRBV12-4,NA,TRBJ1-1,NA,CASSFSQFPEAFF,TGTGCCAGCAGTTTCTCGCAGTTTCCAGAAGCTTTCTTT
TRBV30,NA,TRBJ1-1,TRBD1,CASRHRGNTEAFF,TGTGCCAGCCGGCACAGGGGGAACACTGAAGCTTTCTTT
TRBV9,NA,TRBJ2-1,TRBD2,CASSVTSGATKYNEQFF,TGTGCCAGCAGCGTCACTAGCGGCGCCACGAAGTACAATGAGCAGTTCTTC
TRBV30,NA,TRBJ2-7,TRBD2,CAWSPASGLYEQYF,TGTGCCTGGAGTCCTGCTAGCGGGCTCTACGAGCAGTACTTC
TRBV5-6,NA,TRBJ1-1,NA,CASSLSGMLFMNTEAFF,TGTGCCAGCAGCTTGTCCGGGATGCTGTTTATGAACACTGAAGCTTTCTTT
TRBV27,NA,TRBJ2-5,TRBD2,CASSVYGVGTSGQETQYF,TGTGCCAGCAGCGTTTACGGGGTAGGGACTAGCGGCCAAGAGACCCAGTACTTC
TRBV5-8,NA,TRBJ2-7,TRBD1,CASSLAPGTDEQYF,TGTGCCAGCAGCTTGGCCCCCGGGACAGACGAGCAGTACTTC
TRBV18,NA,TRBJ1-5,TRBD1,CASSPKRVGTVNQPQHF,TGTGCCAGCTCACCGAAACGGGTCGGGACAGTCAATCAGCCCCAGCATTTT
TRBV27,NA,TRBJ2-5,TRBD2,CASSPGTSRETQYF,TGTGCCAGCAGTCCCGGGACTAGCAGGGAGACCCAGTACTTC
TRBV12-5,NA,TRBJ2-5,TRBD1,CASGLDGQGSEETQYF,TGTGCTAGTGGTTTGGATGGACAGGGGAGCGAAGAGACCCAGTACTTC
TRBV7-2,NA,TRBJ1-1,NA,CASSDTDYMNTEAFF,TGTGCCAGCAGCGACACCGACTATATGAACACTGAAGCTTTCTTT
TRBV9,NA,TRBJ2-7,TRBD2,CASSARSGLAGVEQYF,TGTGCCAGCAGCGCAAGGTCGGGACTAGCGGGGGTCGAGCAGTACTTC
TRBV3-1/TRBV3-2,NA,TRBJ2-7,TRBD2,CASSPPLAGVHEQYF,TGTGCCAGCAGCCCCCCGCTAGCGGGGGTTCACGAGCAGTACTTC
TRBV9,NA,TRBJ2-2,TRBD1,CASSPPTGGRTGELFF,TGTGCCAGCAGCCCGCCGACAGGGGGAAGGACCGGGGAGCTGTTTTTT
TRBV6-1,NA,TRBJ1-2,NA,CASSPTGSYYGYTF,TGTGCCAGCAGTCCCACAGGGTCGTACTATGGCTACACCTTC
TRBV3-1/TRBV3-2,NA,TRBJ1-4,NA,CASSQTSRAWGTYEKLFF,TGTGCCAGCAGCCAAACCTCACGGGCTTGGGGCACGTATGAAAAACTGTTTTTT
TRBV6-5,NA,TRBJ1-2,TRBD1,CASSTDRVYGYTF,TGTGCCAGCAGTACGGACAGGGTCTATGGCTACACCTTC
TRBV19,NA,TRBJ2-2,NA,CASSIGPRGNTGELFF,TGTGCCAGTAGTATAGGGCCCCGGGGGAACACCGGGGAGCTGTTTTTT
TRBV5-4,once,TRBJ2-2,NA,CASSIEIRNTGELFF,TGTGCCAGCAGCATAGAGATTAGGAACACCGGGGAGCTGTTTTTT
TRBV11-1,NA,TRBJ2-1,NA,CASSHPAQGHNEQFF,TGTGCCAGCAGCCATCCGGCACAGGGCCACAATGAGCAGTTCTTC
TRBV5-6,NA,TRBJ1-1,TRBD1,CASSSTQGSTEAFF,TGTGCCAGCAGCTCGACACAGGGGAGTACTGAAGCTTTCTTT
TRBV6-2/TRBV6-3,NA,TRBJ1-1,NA,CASSYEGGQDTEAFF,TGTGCCAGCAGTTACGAGGGGGGGCAGGACACTGAAGCTTTCTTT
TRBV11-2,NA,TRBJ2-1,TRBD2,CASSSQRGGWNEQFF,TGTGCCAGCAGCTCGCAGCGGGGGGGCTGGAATGAGCAGTTCTTC
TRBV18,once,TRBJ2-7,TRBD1,CASSPGTGKTYEQYF,TGTGCCAGCTCTCCAGGGACAGGCAAGACCTACGAGCAGTACTTC
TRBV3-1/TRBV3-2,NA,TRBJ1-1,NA,CASRTRNTEAFF,TGTGCCAGCAGAACTAGGAACACTGAAGCTTTCTTT
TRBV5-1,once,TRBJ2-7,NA,CASSFDGTYEQYF,TGCGCCAGCAGCTTTGACGGGACCTACGAGCAGTACTTC
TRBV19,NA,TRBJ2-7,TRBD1,CASSPSGTGGSYEQYF,TGTGCCAGTAGTCCATCCGGGACAGGGGGATCCTACGAGCAGTACTTC
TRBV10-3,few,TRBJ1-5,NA,CAISQGSNQPQHF,TGTGCCATCAGTCAGGGAAGCAATCAGCCCCAGCATTTT
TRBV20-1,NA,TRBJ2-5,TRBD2,CSASSSGVSRETQYF,TGCAGTGCTAGTTCTAGCGGGGTTTCTCGGGAGACCCAGTACTTC
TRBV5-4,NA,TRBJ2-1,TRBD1,CASSFNGDSYNEQFF,TGTGCCAGCAGCTTCAACGGGGACAGCTACAATGAGCAGTTCTTC
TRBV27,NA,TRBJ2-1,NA,CASSLLYYGEQFF,TGTGCCAGCAGTTTATTGTACTACGGTGAGCAGTTCTTC
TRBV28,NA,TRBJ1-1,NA,CASSPGGLNTEAFF,TGTGCCAGCAGCCCTGGGGGCCTGAACACTGAAGCTTTCTTT
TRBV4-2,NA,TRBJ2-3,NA,CASSLGGASTDTQYF,TGTGCCAGCAGTCTCGGCGGGGCTAGCACAGATACGCAGTATTTT
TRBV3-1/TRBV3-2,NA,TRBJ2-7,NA,CASRRSGKNYEQYF,TGTGCCAGTCGCCGATCAGGGAAGAATTACGAGCAGTACTTC
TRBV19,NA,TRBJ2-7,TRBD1,CASSGTVLRDEQYF,TGTGCCAGTAGTGGGACAGTCCTAAGGGACGAGCAGTACTTC
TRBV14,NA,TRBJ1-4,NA,CASSRLSEKLFF,TGTGCCAGCAGCCGTCTATCCGAAAAACTGTTTTTT
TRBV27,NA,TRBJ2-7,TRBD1,CASSLRGTGDEQYF,TGTGCCAGCAGTTTAAGGGGGACAGGGGACGAGCAGTACTTC
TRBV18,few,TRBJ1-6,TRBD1,CASSPIGGGNSPLHF,TGTGCCAGCTCACCTATAGGGGGCGGAAATTCACCCCTCCACTTT